This record covers a single TCR beta chain. The antigen is not known. Primers: 60 Vbeta forward and 13 Jbeta reverse. Measured with immunoSEQ multiplex PCR; TCRdb has only the in-frame clones, and not every one. The data show some 200,000 clones, 75% to 90% seen once. This record comes from a study of cytomegalovirus exposure and HLA in healthy donors. The study, taken as a whole, reports: Versus the approximately 670-donor mean, an Asian-associated ancestry cluster reportedly showed fewer N-insertions in a later analysis. Within a later analysis, the majority of CMV-associated TCR beta chains appeared HLA-restricted. Investigators reported approximately 150 TCR beta chains as tied to cytomegalovirus.

Germline assignment: CDR1 MNHNY and CDR2 SVGAGI (reference sequence). V was pared by 5 bases and J by 2 bases, with 11 bases between. The CDR3 length is 14 residues. The sequenced material came from PBMCs. The V call is TRBV6-6, the J call TRBJ2-3; D gene ambiguous. This TCR was recovered from a boy aged 2-15 years in good health and CMV-seronegative. DNA for the CDR3: TGTGCCAGCAGTCCGTCTGCGCACACAGATACGCAGTATTTT. It encodes CASSPSAHTDTQYF.